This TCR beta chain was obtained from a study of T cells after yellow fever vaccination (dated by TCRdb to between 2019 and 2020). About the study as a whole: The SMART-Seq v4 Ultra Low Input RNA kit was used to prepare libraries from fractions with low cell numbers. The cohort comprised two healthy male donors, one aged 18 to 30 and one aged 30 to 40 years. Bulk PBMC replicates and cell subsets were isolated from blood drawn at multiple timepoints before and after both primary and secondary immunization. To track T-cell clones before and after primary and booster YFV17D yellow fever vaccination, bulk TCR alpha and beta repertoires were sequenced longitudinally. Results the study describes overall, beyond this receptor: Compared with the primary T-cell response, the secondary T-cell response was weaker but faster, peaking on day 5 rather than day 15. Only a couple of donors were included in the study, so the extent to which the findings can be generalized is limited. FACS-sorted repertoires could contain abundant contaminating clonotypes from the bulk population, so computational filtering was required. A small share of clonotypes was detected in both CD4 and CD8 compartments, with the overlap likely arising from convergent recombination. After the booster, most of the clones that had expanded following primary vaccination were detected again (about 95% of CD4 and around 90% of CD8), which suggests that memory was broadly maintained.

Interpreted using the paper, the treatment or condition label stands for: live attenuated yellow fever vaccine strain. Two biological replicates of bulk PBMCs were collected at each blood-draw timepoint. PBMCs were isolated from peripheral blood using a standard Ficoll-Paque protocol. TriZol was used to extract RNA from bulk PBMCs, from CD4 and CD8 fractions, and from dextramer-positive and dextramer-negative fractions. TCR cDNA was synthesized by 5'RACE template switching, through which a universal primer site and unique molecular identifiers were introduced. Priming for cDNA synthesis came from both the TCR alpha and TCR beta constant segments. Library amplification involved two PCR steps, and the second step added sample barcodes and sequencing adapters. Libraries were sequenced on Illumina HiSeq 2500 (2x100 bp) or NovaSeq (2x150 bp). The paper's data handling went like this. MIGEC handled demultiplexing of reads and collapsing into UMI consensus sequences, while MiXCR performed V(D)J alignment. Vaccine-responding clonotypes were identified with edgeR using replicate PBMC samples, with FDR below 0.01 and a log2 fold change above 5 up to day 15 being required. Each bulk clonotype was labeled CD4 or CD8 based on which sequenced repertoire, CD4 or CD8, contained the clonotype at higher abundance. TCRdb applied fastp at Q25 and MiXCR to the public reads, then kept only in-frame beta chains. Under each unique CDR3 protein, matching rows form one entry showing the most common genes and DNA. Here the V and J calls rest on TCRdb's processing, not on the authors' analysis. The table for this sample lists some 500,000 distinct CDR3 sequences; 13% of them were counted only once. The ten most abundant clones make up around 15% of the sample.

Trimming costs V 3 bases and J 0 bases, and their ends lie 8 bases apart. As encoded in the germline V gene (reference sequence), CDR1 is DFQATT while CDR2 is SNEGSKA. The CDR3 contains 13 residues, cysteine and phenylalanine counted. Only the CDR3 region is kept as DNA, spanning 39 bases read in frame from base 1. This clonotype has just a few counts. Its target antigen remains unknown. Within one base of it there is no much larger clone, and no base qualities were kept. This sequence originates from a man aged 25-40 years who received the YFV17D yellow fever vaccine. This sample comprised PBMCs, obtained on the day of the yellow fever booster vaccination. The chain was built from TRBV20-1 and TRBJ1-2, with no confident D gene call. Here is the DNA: TGCAGTGCTAGTGGATTCTCTAACTATGGCTACACCTTC. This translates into CSASGFSNYGYTF.